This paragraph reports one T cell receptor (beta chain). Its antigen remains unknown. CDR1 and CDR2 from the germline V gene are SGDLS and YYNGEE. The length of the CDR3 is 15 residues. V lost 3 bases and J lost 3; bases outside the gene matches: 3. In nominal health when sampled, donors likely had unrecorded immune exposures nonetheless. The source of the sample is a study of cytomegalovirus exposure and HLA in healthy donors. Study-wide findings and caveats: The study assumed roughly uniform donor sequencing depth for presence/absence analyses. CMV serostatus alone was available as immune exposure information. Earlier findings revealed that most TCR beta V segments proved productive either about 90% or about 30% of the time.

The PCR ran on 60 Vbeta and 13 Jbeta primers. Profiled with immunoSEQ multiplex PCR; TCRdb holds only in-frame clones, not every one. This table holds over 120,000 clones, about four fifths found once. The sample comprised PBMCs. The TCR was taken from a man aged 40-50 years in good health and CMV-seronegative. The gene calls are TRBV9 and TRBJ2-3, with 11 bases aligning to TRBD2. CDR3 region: CASSDGTSGTDTQYF. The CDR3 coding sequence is TGTGCCAGCAGCGATGGGACTAGCGGAACAGATACGCAGTATTTT.